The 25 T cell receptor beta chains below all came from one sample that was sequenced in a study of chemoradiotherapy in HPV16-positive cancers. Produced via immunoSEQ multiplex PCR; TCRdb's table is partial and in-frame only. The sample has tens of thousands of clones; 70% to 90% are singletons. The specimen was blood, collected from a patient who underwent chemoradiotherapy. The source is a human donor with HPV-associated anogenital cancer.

The CDR3 region is CASSQDPGLAYEQYF. CDR3 sequence (DNA): TGCGCCAGCAGCCAAGATCCTGGACTAGCCTACGAGCAGTACTTC. The V and J genes are TRBV4-3 and TRBJ2-7; 7 bases match TRBD2. Looked up from germline, CDR1 is LGHNA and CDR2 is YSLEER. V dropped 0 bases and J dropped 2; count of bases not matched to a gene: 4. This CDR3 is built from 15 residues.

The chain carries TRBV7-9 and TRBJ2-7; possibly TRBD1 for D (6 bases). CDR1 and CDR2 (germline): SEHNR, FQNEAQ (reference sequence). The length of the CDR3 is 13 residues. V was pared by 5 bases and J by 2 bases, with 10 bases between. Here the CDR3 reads CASSVTGTYEQYF. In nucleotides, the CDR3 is TGTGCCAGCAGCGTAACAGGGACCTACGAGCAGTACTTC.

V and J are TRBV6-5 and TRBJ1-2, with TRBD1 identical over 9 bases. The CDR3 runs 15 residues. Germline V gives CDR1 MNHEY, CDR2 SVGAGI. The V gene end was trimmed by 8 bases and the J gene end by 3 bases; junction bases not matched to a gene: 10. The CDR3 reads CASGDPGQGYYGYTF. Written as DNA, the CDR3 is TGTGCCAGCGGAGACCCGGGACAGGGTTACTATGGCTACACCTTC.

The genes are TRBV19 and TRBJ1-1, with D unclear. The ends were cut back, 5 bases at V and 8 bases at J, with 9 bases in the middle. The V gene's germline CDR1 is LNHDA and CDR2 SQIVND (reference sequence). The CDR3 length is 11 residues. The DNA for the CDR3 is TGTGCCAGTAGTTTCGTCACGGAAGCTTTCTTT. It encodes CASSFVTEAFF. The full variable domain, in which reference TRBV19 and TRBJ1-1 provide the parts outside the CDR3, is DGGITQSPKYLFRKEGQNVTLSCEQNLNHDAMYWYRQDPGQGLRLIYYSQIVNDFQKGDIAEGYSVSREKKESFPLTVTSAQKNPTAFYLCASSFVTEAFFGQGTRLTVV.

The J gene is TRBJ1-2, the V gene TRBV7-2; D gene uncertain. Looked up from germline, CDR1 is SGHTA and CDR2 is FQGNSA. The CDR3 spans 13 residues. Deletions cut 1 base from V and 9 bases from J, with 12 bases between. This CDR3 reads CASSLDLPRSYTF. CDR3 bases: TGTGCCAGCAGCTTAGACCTCCCGAGAAGCTACACCTTC.

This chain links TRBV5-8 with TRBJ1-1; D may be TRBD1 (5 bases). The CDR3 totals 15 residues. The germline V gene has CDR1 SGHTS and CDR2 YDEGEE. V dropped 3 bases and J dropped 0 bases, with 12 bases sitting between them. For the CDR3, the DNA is TGTGCCAGCAGCTCGGGGACCCTTCTGAACACTGAAGCTTTCTTT. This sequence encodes CASSSGTLLNTEAFF. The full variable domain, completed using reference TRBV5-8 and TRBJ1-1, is EAGVTQSPTHLIKTRGQQATLRCSPISGHTSVYWYQQALGLGLQFLLWYDEGEERNRGNFPPRFSGRQFPNYSSELNVNALELEDSALYLCASSSGTLLNTEAFFGQGTRLTVV.

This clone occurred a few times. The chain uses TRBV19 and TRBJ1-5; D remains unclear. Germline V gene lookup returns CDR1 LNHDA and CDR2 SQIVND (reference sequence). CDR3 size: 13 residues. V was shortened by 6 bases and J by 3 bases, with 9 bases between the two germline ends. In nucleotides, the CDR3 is TGTGCCAGTAGCCCTGGGGTCAATCAGCCCCAGCATTTT. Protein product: CASSPGVNQPQHF.

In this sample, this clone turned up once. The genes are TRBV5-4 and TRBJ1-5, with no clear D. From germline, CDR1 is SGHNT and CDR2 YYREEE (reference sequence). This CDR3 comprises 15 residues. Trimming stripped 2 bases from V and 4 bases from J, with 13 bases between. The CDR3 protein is CASSFGGVENQPQHF. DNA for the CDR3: TGTGCCAGCAGCTTTGGTGGGGTAGAAAATCAGCCCCAGCATTTT. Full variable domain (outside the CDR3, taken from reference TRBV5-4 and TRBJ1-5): ETGVTQSPTHLIKTRGQQVTLRCSSQSGHNTVSWYQQALGQGPQFIFQYYREEENGRGNFPPRFSGLQFPNYSSELNVNALELDDSALYLCASSFGGVENQPQHFGDGTRLSIL.

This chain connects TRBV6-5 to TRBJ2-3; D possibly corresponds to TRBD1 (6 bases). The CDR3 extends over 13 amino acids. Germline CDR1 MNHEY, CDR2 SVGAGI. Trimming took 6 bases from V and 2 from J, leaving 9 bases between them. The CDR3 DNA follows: TGTGCCAGCAGGGGGGCGTCCACAGATACGCAGTATTTT. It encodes CASRGASTDTQYF.

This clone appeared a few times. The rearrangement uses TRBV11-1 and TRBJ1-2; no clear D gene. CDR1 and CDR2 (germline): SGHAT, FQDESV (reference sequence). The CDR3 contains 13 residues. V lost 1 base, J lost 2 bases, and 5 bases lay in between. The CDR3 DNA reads TGTGCCAGCAGCTTAGGGTTAAACTATGGCTACACCTTC. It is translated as CASSLGLNYGYTF.

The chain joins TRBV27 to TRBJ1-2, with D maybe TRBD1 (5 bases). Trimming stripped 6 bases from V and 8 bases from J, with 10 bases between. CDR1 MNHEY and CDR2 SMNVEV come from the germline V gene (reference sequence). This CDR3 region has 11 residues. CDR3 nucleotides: TGTGCCAGCAGGACAGCGGGGGGCTACACCTTC. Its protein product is CASRTAGGYTF.

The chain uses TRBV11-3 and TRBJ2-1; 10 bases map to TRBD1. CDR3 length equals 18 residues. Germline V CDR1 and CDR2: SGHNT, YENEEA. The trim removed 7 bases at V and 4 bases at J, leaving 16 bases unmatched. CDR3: CASTHPIFGTGEYNEQFF. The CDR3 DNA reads TGTGCCAGCACCCACCCTATTTTTGGGACAGGGGAATACAATGAGCAGTTCTTC.

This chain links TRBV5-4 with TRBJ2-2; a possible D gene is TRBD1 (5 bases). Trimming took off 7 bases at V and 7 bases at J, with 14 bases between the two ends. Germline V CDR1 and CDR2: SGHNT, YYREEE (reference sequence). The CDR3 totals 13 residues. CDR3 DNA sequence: TGTGCCAGCGGGCAAGGGGTTGGCGGGGAGCTGTTTTTT. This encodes CASGQGVGGELFF.

CDR3 protein: CASSREKETQYF. The CDR3 DNA sequence: TGTGCCAGTAGTAGGGAGAAAGAGACCCAGTACTTC. The chain links TRBV19 to TRBJ2-5, with D tentatively TRBD2 (5 bases). This CDR3 contains 12 residues. Germline assignment: CDR1 LNHDA and CDR2 SQIVND (reference sequence). The V and J ends lost 4 bases and 3 bases respectively, with 6 bases between them.

The CDR3, as DNA: TGCGCCAGCAGCTTGGGGCCCTCGGCCAGCGCGCGTGAGCAGTTCTTC. Translated: CASSLGPSASAREQFF. The gene calls are TRBV5-1 and TRBJ2-1, with D unclear. In germline, CDR1 is SGHRS, CDR2 YFSETQ. The CDR3 runs 16 residues. V lost 0 bases, J lost 9 bases, and 19 bases lay in between.

The DNA for the CDR3 is TGTGCCAGCAGTTCCGGATACAGGGGACTTCCGGGCGGCTACACCTTC. Its translation is CASSSGYRGLPGGYTF. The V gene is TRBV27, the J gene TRBJ1-2; 7 bases match TRBD1. Per the germline V gene, CDR1 is MNHEY and CDR2 is SMNVEV (reference sequence). J lost 8 bases, V lost 4 bases, and 16 bases had no gene match. The CDR3 totals 16 residues.

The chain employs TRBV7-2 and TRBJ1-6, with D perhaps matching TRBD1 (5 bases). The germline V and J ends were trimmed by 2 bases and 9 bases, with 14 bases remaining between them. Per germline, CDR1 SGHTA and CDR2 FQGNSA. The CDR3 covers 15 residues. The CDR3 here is CASSLFAGPASPLHF. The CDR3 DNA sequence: TGTGCCAGCAGCTTATTTGCAGGGCCGGCTTCACCCCTCCACTTT.

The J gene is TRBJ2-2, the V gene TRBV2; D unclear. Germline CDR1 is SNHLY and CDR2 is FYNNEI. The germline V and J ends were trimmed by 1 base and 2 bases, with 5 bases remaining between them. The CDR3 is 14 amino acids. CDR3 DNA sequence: TGTGCCAGCAGTGAAGTCGGAAACACCGGGGAGCTGTTTTTT. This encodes CASSEVGNTGELFF.

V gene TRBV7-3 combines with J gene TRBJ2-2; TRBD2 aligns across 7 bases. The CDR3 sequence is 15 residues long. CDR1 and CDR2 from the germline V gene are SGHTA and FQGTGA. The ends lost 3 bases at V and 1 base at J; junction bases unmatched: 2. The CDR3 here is CASSLTSLNTGELFF. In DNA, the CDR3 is TGTGCCAGCAGCTTGACTAGCCTGAACACCGGGGAGCTGTTTTTT. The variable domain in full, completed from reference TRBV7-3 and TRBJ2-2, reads GAGVSQTPSNKVTEKGKYVELRCDPISGHTALYWYRQSLGQGPEFLIYFQGTGAADDSGLPNDRFFAVRPEGSVSTLKIQRTERGDSAVYLCASSLTSLNTGELFFGEGSRLTVL.

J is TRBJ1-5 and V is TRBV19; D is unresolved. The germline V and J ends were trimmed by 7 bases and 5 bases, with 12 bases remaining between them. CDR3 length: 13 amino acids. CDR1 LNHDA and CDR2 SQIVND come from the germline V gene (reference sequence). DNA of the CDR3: TGTGCCAGTACCCCATCCGGGGATCAGCCCCAGCATTTT. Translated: CASTPSGDQPQHF.

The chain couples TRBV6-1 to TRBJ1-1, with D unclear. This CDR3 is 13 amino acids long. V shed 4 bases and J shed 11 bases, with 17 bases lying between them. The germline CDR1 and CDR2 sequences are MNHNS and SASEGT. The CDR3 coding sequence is TGTGCCAGCAGTGTAAAAGTTGAGGGTCTGGCTTTCTTT. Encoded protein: CASSVKVEGLAFF.

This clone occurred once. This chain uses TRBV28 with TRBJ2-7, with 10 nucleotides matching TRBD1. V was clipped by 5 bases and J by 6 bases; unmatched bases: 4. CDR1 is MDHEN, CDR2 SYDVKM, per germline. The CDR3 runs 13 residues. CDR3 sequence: CASSTGQGPEQYF. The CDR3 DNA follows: TGTGCCAGCAGTACGGGACAGGGGCCCGAGCAGTACTTC.

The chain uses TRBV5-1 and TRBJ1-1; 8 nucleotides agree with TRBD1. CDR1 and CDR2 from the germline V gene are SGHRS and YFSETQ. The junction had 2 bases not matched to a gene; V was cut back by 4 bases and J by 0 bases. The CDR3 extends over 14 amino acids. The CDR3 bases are TGCGCCAGCAGCGCACAGGGGGTGAACACTGAAGCTTTCTTT. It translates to CASSAQGVNTEAFF.

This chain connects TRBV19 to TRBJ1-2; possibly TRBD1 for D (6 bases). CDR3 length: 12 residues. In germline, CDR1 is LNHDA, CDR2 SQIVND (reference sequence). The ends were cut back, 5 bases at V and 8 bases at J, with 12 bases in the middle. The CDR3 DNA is TGTGCCAGTAGTCCCTTAAGGGGGGGCTACACCTTC. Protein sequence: CASSPLRGGYTF. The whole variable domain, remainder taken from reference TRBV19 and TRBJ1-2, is DGGITQSPKYLFRKEGQNVTLSCEQNLNHDAMYWYRQDPGQGLRLIYYSQIVNDFQKGDIAEGYSVSREKKESFPLTVTSAQKNPTAFYLCASSPLRGGYTFGSGTRLTVV.

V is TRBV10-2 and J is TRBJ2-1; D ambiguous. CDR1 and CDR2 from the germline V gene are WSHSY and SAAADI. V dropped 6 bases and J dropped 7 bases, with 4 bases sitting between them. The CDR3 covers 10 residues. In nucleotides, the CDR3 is TGCGCCAGCAGCCAGAATGAGCAGTTCTTC. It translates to CASSQNEQFF.